What follows describes a single TCR beta chain. Participants reported their clinical history, and cohort assignment relied on those reports. The data stem from a study of blood T cell repertoires in COVID-19. Trimming took off 4 bases at V and 1 base at J, with 14 bases between the two ends. CDR1 and CDR2 from the germline V gene are GTSNPN and SVGIG (reference sequence). The CDR3 consists of 15 residues. Produced via immunoSEQ multiplex PCR; TCRdb's table is partial and in-frame only. The sample gives about 200,000 clones, under 90% of which show up once; 8% to 9.5% is in the top ten. The receptor's source is a woman aged 50 to 65 with acute COVID-19. This rearrangement joins TRBV30 to TRBJ1-3, with no clear D. Sequenced material: PBMCs or T cells enriched from blood (not recorded which). In nucleotides, the CDR3 is TGTGCCTGGAACTCCAAGAAACCTTCTGGAAACACCATATATTTT. Protein sequence: CAWNSKKPSGNTIYF.